This entry is about one T cell receptor beta chain. The antigen is undetermined. The sample belongs to a study of T cells in Graves' hyperthyroidism and ophthalmopathy. Study findings and constraints: Blood shared most expanded thyroid clonotypes above 0.001.

The cohort's ophthalmopathy patients, a group with duration under 3 months, had a Clinical Activity Score of at least 3 and a NOSPECS grade of at least 4. V dropped 7 bases and J dropped 3 bases, with 22 bases sitting between them. Germline CDR1 and CDR2: MDHEN and SYDVKM. This CDR3 comprises 16 residues. RNA transcripts yielded amplified TCR beta CDR3 regions. The HTBI set primed first-round TCR CDR3 RT-PCR. TCRdb re-called the multiplex PCR reads with MiXCR, one entry per CDR3 protein. The table lists under 600,000 distinct CDR3 sequences, approximately 15% of them singletons. The TCR was taken from a woman aged 40 to 55 with Graves' ophthalmopathy. This rearrangement joins TRBV28 to TRBJ2-7, with a possible D match to TRBD2 (5 bases). Sequencing used blood. The CDR3, as DNA: TGTGCCAGCAAGCTCCCAGACTATCCTTTCGACTACGAGCAGTACTTC. Translation gives CASKLPDYPFDYEQYF. Based on the CDR3 plus reference TRBV28 and TRBJ2-7, the full variable domain is DVKVTQSSRYLVKRTGEKVFLECVQDMDHENMFWYRQDPGLGLRLIYFSYDVKMKEKGDIPEGYSVSREKKERFSLILESASTNQTSMYLCASKLPDYPFDYEQYFGPGTRLTVT.